This record concerns one TCR beta chain sequence. What it recognizes is unknown. CD8+ and CD4+ T cells from blood underwent TCR beta sequencing. Negative isolation was used for CD8+ and CD4+ T cells and FACS enrichment for TEMRA cells. Trimming took 7 bases from V and 4 from J; bases not matched to a gene: 10. The CDR3 runs 15 residues. Germline values: CDR1 MNHEY, CDR2 SVGAGI. Random hexamers were used to reverse transcribe an amount of roughly 0.45 to 1 ug RNA. Multiplex immunoSEQ PCR targeted 54 Vbeta and 13 Jbeta TCR beta segments. TCRdb used MiXCR to reprocess the immunoSEQ multiplex PCR reads, holding one entry per CDR3 protein. The data contain about 210,000 distinct CDR3 sequences, around 96% of them seen just once; the ten biggest clones take up 0.095%. These data come from a study of CD8 T cells in Susac syndrome. Findings of the study overall: The study recognized that its TCR sequencing and HLA analysis covered a relatively small number of individuals.

Sequencing input: CD4+ T cells from PBMCs. The clonotype was recovered from a human donor with multiple sclerosis. The V call is TRBV6-5, the J call TRBJ1-2; 9 bases match TRBD1. The CDR3 sequence is CASTPGWDRVYGYTF. The CDR3 nucleotides are TGTGCCAGCACCCCGGGGTGGGACAGGGTCTATGGCTACACCTTC.